This TCR beta chain was identified during a study of shared clonotypes between healthy human individuals. Measured with immunoSEQ multiplex PCR; TCRdb has only the in-frame clones, and not every one. Here the sample spans roughly 300,000 clones, 73% being singletons. This CDR3 contains 14 residues. Germline V gene sequence: CDR1 SEHNR, CDR2 FQNEAQ (reference sequence). The V end was cut by 4 bases, the J end by 5 bases, with 12 bases between. Input material: memory CD4+ T cells sorted from blood. Subset reported: CD45RA-negative fraction. J is TRBJ1-5 and V is TRBV7-9; possibly TRBD1 for D (5 bases). The sequence was obtained from a man aged 25 to 45 in good health. The CDR3 here is CASSSRQNHQPQHF. DNA for the CDR3: TGTGCCAGCAGCTCCCGACAGAATCATCAGCCCCAGCATTTT.